The entry below describes one T cell receptor beta chain. Its antigen is unidentified. J gave up 8 bases and V 6 bases, and 6 bases lay outside the gene matches. Germline CDR1 reads MRHNA; CDR2 reads SNTAGT. This CDR3 comprises 12 residues. This sample was taken from a study of cytomegalovirus exposure and HLA in healthy donors. Amplification used 60 Vbeta primers and 13 Jbeta primers. TCRdb's table, derived via immunoSEQ multiplex PCR, lists solely in-frame clones and lacks some. The table shows about 130,000 clones, with roughly 74% occurring only once. Healthy bone marrow donors made up the donor group. Study-wide findings and caveats: V segments that were indistinguishable, TRBV6-2 and TRBV6-3 among them, were omitted from analysis. CMV serostatus alone was available as immune exposure information.

The gene calls are TRBV6-4 and TRBJ1-2; TRBD1 aligns across 7 bases. The sequencing input was PBMCs. The receptor comes from a woman aged 50 to 60 in good health and CMV-seropositive. CDR3 sequence: CASRQGTEGYTF. CDR3 coding DNA: TGTGCCAGCAGACAGGGGACGGAGGGCTACACCTTC.